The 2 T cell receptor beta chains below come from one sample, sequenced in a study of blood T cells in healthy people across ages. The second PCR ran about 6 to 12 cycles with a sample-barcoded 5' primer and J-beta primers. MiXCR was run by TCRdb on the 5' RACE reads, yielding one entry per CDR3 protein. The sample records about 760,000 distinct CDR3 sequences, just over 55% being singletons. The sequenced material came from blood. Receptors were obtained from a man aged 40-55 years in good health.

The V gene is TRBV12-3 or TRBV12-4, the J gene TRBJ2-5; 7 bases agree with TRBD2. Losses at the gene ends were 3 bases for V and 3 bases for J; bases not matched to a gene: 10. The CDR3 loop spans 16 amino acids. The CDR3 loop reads CASSLKGLGGKETQYF. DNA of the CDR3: TGTGCCAGCAGTTTGAAGGGACTGGGGGGGAAAGAGACCCAGTACTTC.

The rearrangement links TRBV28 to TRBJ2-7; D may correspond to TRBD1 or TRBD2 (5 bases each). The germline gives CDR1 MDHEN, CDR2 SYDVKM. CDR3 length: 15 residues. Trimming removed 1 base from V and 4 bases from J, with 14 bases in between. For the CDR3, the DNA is TGTGCCAGCAGTTTATTGACCGGGACGTCTTACGAGCAGTACTTC. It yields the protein CASSLLTGTSYEQYF. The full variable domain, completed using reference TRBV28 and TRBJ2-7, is DVKVTQSSRYLVKRTGEKVFLECVQDMDHENMFWYRQDPGLGLRLIYFSYDVKMKEKGDIPEGYSVSREKKERFSLILESASTNQTSMYLCASSLLTGTSYEQYFGPGTRLTVT.